Shown below are 11 T cell receptor beta chains from a single sample sequenced in a study of cytomegalovirus exposure and HLA in healthy donors. PCR amplification relied on 60 Vbeta primers (plus 13 Jbeta primers). TCRdb's copy holds only in-frame clones and misses some; the assay was immunoSEQ multiplex PCR. The sample lists about 91,000 clones; about nine tenths were seen once. The material sequenced was PBMCs. Every receptor here comes from a man under 40 in good health and CMV-seropositive.

The sample holds a few counts of this clone. The chain combines TRBV6-1 with TRBJ2-1; 9 bases are shared with TRBD1. The V and J ends lost 1 base and 7 bases, in that order; junction bases with no gene match: 5. The germline gives CDR1 MNHNS, CDR2 SASEGT. This CDR3 is built from 15 residues. Here the CDR3 reads CASSEGTGVWNEQFF. CDR3 in DNA: TGTGCCAGCAGTGAAGGGACAGGGGTGTGGAATGAGCAGTTCTTC.

A note on this clone: Compared with germline, one end of the junction differs, possibly owing to a read error. V and J are TRBV7-7 and TRBJ2-3, with a weak D call TRBD2 (6 bases). The CDR3 is 16 residues long. Per the germline V gene, CDR1 is SSHAT and CDR2 is FNYEAQ (reference sequence). CDR3 amino acids: CASSFHGSSRTDTQYF. The CDR3 bases are TGTGCTAGCAGCTTTCACGGGAGTAGTAGGACAGATACGCAGTATTTT.

This chain connects TRBV9 to TRBJ2-1; 8 bases agree with TRBD2. The CDR3 consists of 17 residues. V shed 4 bases, J shed 0 bases, and the junction held 9 bases outside the gene matches. The germline gives CDR1 SGDLS, CDR2 YYNGEE. CDR3 residues: CASSRSLADSSYNEQFF. In DNA, the CDR3 is TGTGCCAGCAGCCGTTCACTAGCGGACAGCTCCTACAATGAGCAGTTCTTC.

The rearrangement uses TRBV27 and TRBJ1-1; 7 bases are a match to TRBD1. Germline-derived CDR1 and CDR2 are MNHEY and SMNVEV (reference sequence). The V segment lost 5 bases and the J segment 5 bases; nucleotides outside the gene matches: 8. This CDR3 is built from 14 residues. The CDR3 nucleotides read TGTGCCAGCAGTCAGGGACAGCACAGTACTGAAGCTTTCTTT. Protein sequence: CASSQGQHSTEAFF.

In regard to this clone: The junction shows a germline mismatch at one end, possibly a read error. The gene calls are TRBV29-1 and TRBJ2-1; TRBD2 agrees at 15 bases. Germline V lookup: CDR1 SQVTM, CDR2 ANQGSEA. This CDR3 is built from 16 residues. CDR3: CSAINTGTSGRNEQLF. In nucleotides, the CDR3 is TGCAGCGCCATTAATACCGGGACTAGCGGGAGGAATGAGCAGCTCTTC.

The chain couples TRBV28 to TRBJ2-2; TRBD2 agrees at 10 bases. Trimming cost V 3 bases and J 7 bases; bases outside gene matches: 8. Germline V gene lookup returns CDR1 MDHEN and CDR2 SYDVKM. The CDR3 is made up of 16 amino acids. DNA for the CDR3: TGTGCCAGCAGTTTTAGGCTAGCGGGAGTCCACGGGGAGCTGTTTTTT. Translating it yields CASSFRLAGVHGELFF.

The CDR3 reads CASSEWGGNYGYTF. CDR3 coding DNA: TGTGCCAGCAGTGAATGGGGGGGTAACTATGGCTACACCTTC. This chain uses TRBV2 with TRBJ1-2; possible D gene TRBD1, 5 bases. Germline V gene sequence: CDR1 SNHLY, CDR2 FYNNEI. The V gene lost 2 bases and the J gene lost 1 base, with 8 bases spanning the gap. CDR3 length equals 14 residues. The complete variable domain, with remaining parts taken from reference TRBV2 and TRBJ1-2, reads EPEVTQTPSHQVTQMGQEVILRCVPISNHLYFYWYRQILGQKVEFLVSFYNNEISEKSEIFDDQFSVERPDGSNFTLKIRSTKLEDSAMYFCASSEWGGNYGYTFGSGTRLTVV.

CDR3 protein: CASSLEGGTYEQYF. In DNA, the CDR3 is TGCGCCAGCAGCTTGGAGGGCGGGACCTACGAGCAGTACTTC. V gene TRBV5-1 combines with J gene TRBJ2-7; tentatively, D is TRBD2 (6 bases). This CDR3 spans 14 amino acids. V lost 0 bases and J 2 bases, leaving 9 bases between the germline ends. Germline CDR1 SGHRS, CDR2 YFSETQ.

This chain links TRBV5-4 with TRBJ2-3; 7 bases align to TRBD2. V lost 1 base, J lost 1 base, and 3 bases stayed unmatched. In germline, CDR1 is SGHNT, CDR2 YYREEE (reference sequence). The length of the CDR3 is 15 residues. DNA for the CDR3: TGTGCCAGCAGCTTGTGGGGGGGACGCACAGATACGCAGTATTTT. Amino acid sequence: CASSLWGGRTDTQYF.

The chain carries TRBV28 and TRBJ1-1; 11 bases map to TRBD1. CDR1 is MDHEN, CDR2 SYDVKM, per germline. This CDR3 contains 14 residues. The junction had 3 bases not matched to a gene; V was cut back by 5 bases and J by 4 bases. CDR3 loop: CASSPGTGGTEAFF. CDR3 in DNA: TGTGCCAGCAGTCCTGGGACAGGGGGCACTGAAGCTTTCTTT.

V gene TRBV4-1 combines with J gene TRBJ1-1, with 7 positions matching TRBD1. Germline V lookup: CDR1 MGHRA, CDR2 YSYEKL. V dropped 8 bases and J dropped 6; count of bases not matched to a gene: 3. CDR3 size: 11 residues. CDR3 region: CASGTVPEAFF. Here the CDR3 DNA reads TGCGCCAGCGGGACAGTGCCTGAAGCTTTCTTT.